This is a list of T cell receptor beta chains from one sample in a study of blood T cell repertoires in COVID-19. Assay used: immunoSEQ multiplex PCR; TCRdb lists only in-frame clones, some missing. Of more than 150,000 clones in the sample, around 90% were seen once. Source material: peripheral blood. Source of these receptors: a man aged 40-50 years with acute or convalescent COVID-19. The CDR3 runs from the conserved cysteine through the conserved F or W. The order of the fields is J gene, V gene, clone size, D gene, CDR3 DNA, CDR3 protein. A D gene is named only where the DNA matches it firmly. Where a row states a size, it is once, few, many or the class of an expanded clone; other rows omit it.

J: TRBJ1-6
V: TRBV19
size: .
D: TRBD1
DNA: TGTGCCAGTAGTATCGGTCAACAGGGGCATAATTCACCCCTCCACTTT
CDR3: CASSIGQQGHNSPLHF

J: TRBJ2-4
V: TRBV28
size: once
D: TRBD1
DNA: TGTGCCAGCAGTTTAACAGGGGTAAACATTCAGTACTTC
CDR3: CASSLTGVNIQYF

J: TRBJ2-5
V: TRBV30
size: once
D: .
DNA: TGTGCCTGGAGTGTACTTGGCAGGAGGCAAGAGACCCAGTACTTC
CDR3: CAWSVLGRRQETQYF

J: TRBJ1-5
V: TRBV6-6
size: .
D: TRBD1
DNA: TGTGCCAGCAGTTACAGGGACAGGGCGAATCAGCCCCAGCATTTT
CDR3: CASSYRDRANQPQHF

J: TRBJ2-7
V: TRBV5-1
size: .
D: TRBD1
DNA: TGCGCCAGCGGCTCCCTTCCGGGACAGGGACCCTACGAGCAGTACTTC
CDR3: CASGSLPGQGPYEQYF

J: TRBJ2-3
V: TRBV14
size: .
D: TRBD2
DNA: TGTGCCAGCAGCCAAGACGTGAGACTAGCGGGGTCAGATACGCAGTATTTT
CDR3: CASSQDVRLAGSDTQYF

J: TRBJ1-1
V: TRBV28
size: few
D: .
DNA: TGTGCCAGCAGTTTAAGGGGATCGGCAGGGCGGGCTTTCTTT
CDR3: CASSLRGSAGRAFF

J: TRBJ2-1
V: TRBV27
size: .
D: TRBD2
DNA: TGTGCCAGCAGTTTTTCCAGCGGGGTTACGGAGTTCTTC
CDR3: CASSFSSGVTEFF

J: TRBJ2-1
V: TRBV5-1
size: .
D: TRBD2
DNA: TGCGCCAGCAGCTTAGGACTAGCGGGGGGTCACAATGAGCAGTTCTTC
CDR3: CASSLGLAGGHNEQFF

J: TRBJ1-5
V: TRBV4-3
size: .
D: .
DNA: TGCGCCAGCTTCGATCAGCCCCAGCATTTT
CDR3: CASFDQPQHF

J: TRBJ2-2
V: TRBV7-9
size: .
D: .
DNA: TGTGCCAGCAGCTTGGCCACCGGGGAGCTGTTTTTT
CDR3: CASSLATGELFF

J: TRBJ1-3
V: TRBV7-2
size: .
D: .
DNA: TGTGCCAGCAGCTTTAACCTGGCGGGGTTACCTGGAAACACCATATATTTT
CDR3: CASSFNLAGLPGNTIYF

J: TRBJ2-1
V: TRBV30
size: .
D: .
DNA: TGTGCCTGGAGTGTCGGGTCGGGGATAACCTACAATGAGCAGTTCTTC
CDR3: CAWSVGSGITYNEQFF

J: TRBJ1-2
V: TRBV6-5
size: once
D: TRBD1
DNA: TGTGCCAGCAGTTACATGGACAGGGGTAATGGCTACACCTTC
CDR3: CASSYMDRGNGYTF

J: TRBJ1-5
V: TRBV18
size: once
D: .
DNA: TGTGCCAGCTCACCCTATGACAGAAGCAATCAGCCCCAGCATTTT
CDR3: CASSPYDRSNQPQHF

J: TRBJ1-1
V: TRBV5-1
size: .
D: .
DNA: TGCGCCAGCAGCTTGGGACAGTTCAACACTGAAGCTTTCTTT
CDR3: CASSLGQFNTEAFF

J: TRBJ2-4
V: TRBV27
size: .
D: TRBD2
DNA: TGTGCCAGCAGTCAGCGGGGCAAAAACATTCAGTACTTC
CDR3: CASSQRGKNIQYF

J: TRBJ2-3
V: TRBV7-9
size: .
D: TRBD1
DNA: TGTGCCAGCAGCCTACTCCCGGGACAGGGGGATCGTGCAGATACGCAGTATTTT
CDR3: CASSLLPGQGDRADTQYF

J: TRBJ1-5
V: TRBV7-2
size: .
D: .
DNA: TGTGCCAGCAGCTTCCGGGGTTTCGGTCAGCCCCAGCATTTT
CDR3: CASSFRGFGQPQHF

J: TRBJ1-5
V: TRBV10-3
size: .
D: TRBD1
DNA: TGTGCCACCGGGACAGGGGGTAACAATCAGCCCCAGCATTTT
CDR3: CATGTGGNNQPQHF

J: TRBJ2-3
V: TRBV5-6
size: .
D: .
DNA: TGTGCCAGCACGGGGTCTTACACAGATACGCAGTATTTT
CDR3: CASTGSYTDTQYF

J: TRBJ1-4
V: TRBV21-1
size: .
D: .
DNA: TGTGCCAGCAGCAATGAAAACGTCTTTCGGGAAAAACTGTTTTTT
CDR3: CASSNENVFREKLFF

J: TRBJ1-3
V: TRBV3-1/TRBV3-2
size: .
D: .
DNA: TGTGCCAGCAGTCCCTCGATCCAGGCTGGAAACACCATATATTTT
CDR3: CASSPSIQAGNTIYF

J: TRBJ2-7
V: TRBV24-1
size: .
D: TRBD1
DNA: TGTGCCACCAGTGATCCCGGGACAGGAGGTTCCTACGAGCAGTACTTC
CDR3: CATSDPGTGGSYEQYF

J: TRBJ2-7
V: TRBV28
size: .
D: .
DNA: TGTGCCAGCAGTTTAGGGGGGAGGTACGAGCAGTACTTC
CDR3: CASSLGGRYEQYF

J: TRBJ2-7
V: TRBV4-2
size: few
D: .
DNA: TGTGCCAGCAGCCGCGCCGGGGGTCCCTACGAGCAGTACTTC
CDR3: CASSRAGGPYEQYF

J: TRBJ2-1
V: TRBV7-6
size: .
D: .
DNA: TGTGCCAGCAGCTTAGCGCTAAACGGCAATGAGCAGTTCTTC
CDR3: CASSLALNGNEQFF

J: TRBJ2-3
V: TRBV5-1
size: .
D: .
DNA: TGCGCCAGCAGCCGGCAGGGGTTTTCCACAGATACGCAGTATTTT
CDR3: CASSRQGFSTDTQYF

J: TRBJ1-2
V: TRBV7-9
size: .
D: .
DNA: TGTGCCAGCAGTTCCTCCGCAGGGAATTCTGGCTACACCTTC
CDR3: CASSSSAGNSGYTF

J: TRBJ2-5
V: TRBV6-5
size: .
D: .
DNA: TGTGCCAGCAGTTACCGGGGGATTGGAGGCCAAGAGACCCAGTACTTC
CDR3: CASSYRGIGGQETQYF

J: TRBJ2-3
V: TRBV7-2
size: .
D: .
DNA: TGTGCCAGCAGCTTAGTCACAATGCGGGGCCCAGCGGATACGCAGTATTTT
CDR3: CASSLVTMRGPADTQYF

J: TRBJ2-1
V: TRBV24-1
size: .
D: TRBD2
DNA: TGTGCCACCAGTGATTATCCTAGCGGGGGACCATACAATGAGCAGTTCTTC
CDR3: CATSDYPSGGPYNEQFF

J: TRBJ2-7
V: TRBV13
size: .
D: .
DNA: TGTGCCAGCAGCTTCCGCTACGAGCAGTACTTC
CDR3: CASSFRYEQYF